This T cell receptor beta chain was sequenced during a study of blood T cell repertoires in COVID-19. Study at large: Samples came from the United States, Italy and Spain, spanning acute and convalescent COVID-19. PBMCs, B-cell-depleted T cells, or T cells were the source of the cDNA or gDNA that made up the material.

Authors' methods: Researchers report that nucleated cell counts were estimated from reference gene primer amplification. Sequenced by immunoSEQ multiplex PCR; TCRdb stores in-frame clones only, minus some. V and J calls and clone size are as listed in that table; D and trimming were resolved from the DNA. The sample has about 270,000 clones, approximately 91% seen once; the top ten hold 2% to 2.5%. Germline values: CDR1 SGHRS, CDR2 YFSETQ. Trimming removed 0 bases at V and 3 bases at J, with 10 bases between. There are 15 residues in the CDR3. The chain carries TRBV5-1 and TRBJ2-1; possibly TRBD2 for D (6 bases). The receptor was isolated from a woman aged 35 to 49 with acute COVID-19. Input material: PBMCs or T cells enriched from blood (not recorded which). The CDR3 protein is CASSLGTTFYNEQFF. DNA for the CDR3: TGCGCCAGCAGCTTGGGGACTACCTTCTACAATGAGCAGTTCTTC.